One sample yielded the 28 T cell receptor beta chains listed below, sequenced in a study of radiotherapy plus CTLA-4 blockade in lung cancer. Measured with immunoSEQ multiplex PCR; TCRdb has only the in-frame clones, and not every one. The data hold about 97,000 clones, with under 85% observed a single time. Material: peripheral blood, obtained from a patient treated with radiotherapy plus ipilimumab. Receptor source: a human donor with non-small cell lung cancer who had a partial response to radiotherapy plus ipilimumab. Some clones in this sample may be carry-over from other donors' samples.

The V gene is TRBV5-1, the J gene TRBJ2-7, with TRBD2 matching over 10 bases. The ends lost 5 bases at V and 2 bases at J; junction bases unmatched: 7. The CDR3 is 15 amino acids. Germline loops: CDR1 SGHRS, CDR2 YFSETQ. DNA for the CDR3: TGCGCCAGCAGTACCGGGACTAGCGTGACCTACGAGCAGTACTTC. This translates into CASSTGTSVTYEQYF.

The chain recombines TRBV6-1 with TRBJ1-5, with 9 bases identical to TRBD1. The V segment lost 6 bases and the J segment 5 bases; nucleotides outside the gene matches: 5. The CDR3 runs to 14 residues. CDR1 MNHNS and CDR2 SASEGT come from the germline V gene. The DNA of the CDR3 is TGTGCCAGCAGGACGACAGGGGGTCATCAGCCCCAGCATTTT. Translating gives CASRTTGGHQPQHF.

DNA of the CDR3: TGTGCCAGCAGCTTAGCTAGCGGGGGAACAGATACGCAGTATTTT. Residues: CASSLASGGTDTQYF. The chain joins TRBV7-2 to TRBJ2-3; TRBD2 matches 9 bases. The CDR3 is 15 amino acids. Germline CDR1 reads SGHTA; CDR2 reads FQGNSA. The ends lost 0 bases at V and 3 bases at J; junction bases unmatched: 1.

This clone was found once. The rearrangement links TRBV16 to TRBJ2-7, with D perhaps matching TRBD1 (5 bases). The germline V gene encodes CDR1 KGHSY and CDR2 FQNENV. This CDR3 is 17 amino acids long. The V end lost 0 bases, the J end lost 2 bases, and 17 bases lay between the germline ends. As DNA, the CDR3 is TGTGCCAGCAGCCAATCCGCGACAGCCCTATTCACCTACGAGCAGTACTTC. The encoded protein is CASSQSATALFTYEQYF.

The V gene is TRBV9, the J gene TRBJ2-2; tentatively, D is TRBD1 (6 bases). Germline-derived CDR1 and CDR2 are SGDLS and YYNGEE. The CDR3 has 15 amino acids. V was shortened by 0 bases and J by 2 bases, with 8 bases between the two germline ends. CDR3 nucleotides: TGTGCCAGCAGCGTAGGGGGGCTTAACACCGGGGAGCTGTTTTTT. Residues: CASSVGGLNTGELFF.

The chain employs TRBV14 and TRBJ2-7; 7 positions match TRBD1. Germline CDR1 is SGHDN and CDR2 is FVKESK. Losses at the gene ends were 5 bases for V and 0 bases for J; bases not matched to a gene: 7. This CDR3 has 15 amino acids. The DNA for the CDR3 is TGTGCCAGCAGCTCCCGACAGGGATTCTCCTACGAGCAGTACTTC. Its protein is CASSSRQGFSYEQYF.

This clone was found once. CDR3 coding DNA: TGTGCCAGCAGCCCGGGACTAGCGGGTGCTAGCACAGATACGCAGTATTTT. It codes for CASSPGLAGASTDTQYF. The chain is built from TRBV5-5 and TRBJ2-3; 12 bases line up with TRBD2. Unmatched junction bases numbered 6, after V lost 4 bases and J lost 0 bases. The CDR3 has 17 amino acids. Germline lookup yields CDR1 SGHKS and CDR2 YYEKEE (reference sequence). Using reference TRBV5-5 and TRBJ2-3 for the parts outside the CDR3, the full variable domain is DAGVTQSPTHLIKTRGQQVTLRCSPISGHKSVSWYQQVLGQGPQFIFQYYEKEERGRGNFPDRFSARQFPNYSSELNVNALLLGDSALYLCASSPGLAGASTDTQYFGPGTRLTVL.

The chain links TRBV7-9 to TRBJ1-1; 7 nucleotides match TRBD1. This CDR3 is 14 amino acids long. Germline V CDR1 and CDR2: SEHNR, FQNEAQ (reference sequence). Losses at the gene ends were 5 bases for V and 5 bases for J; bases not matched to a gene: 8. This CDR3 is CASSPRQGGTEAFF. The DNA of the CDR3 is TGTGCCAGCAGCCCCCGACAGGGCGGAACTGAAGCTTTCTTT.

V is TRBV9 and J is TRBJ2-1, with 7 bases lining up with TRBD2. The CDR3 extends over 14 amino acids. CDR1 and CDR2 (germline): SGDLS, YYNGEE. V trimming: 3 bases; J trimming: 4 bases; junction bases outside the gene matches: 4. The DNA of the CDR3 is TGTGCCAGCAGCGAGGGACTAAGTTACAATGAGCAGTTCTTC. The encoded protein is CASSEGLSYNEQFF.

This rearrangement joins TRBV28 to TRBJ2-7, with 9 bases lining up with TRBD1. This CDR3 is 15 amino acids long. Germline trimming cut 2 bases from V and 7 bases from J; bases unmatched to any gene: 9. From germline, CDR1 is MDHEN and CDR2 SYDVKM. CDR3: CASSLSRTGAEEQYF. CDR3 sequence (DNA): TGTGCCAGCAGTTTAAGTCGGACAGGGGCGGAAGAGCAGTACTTC.

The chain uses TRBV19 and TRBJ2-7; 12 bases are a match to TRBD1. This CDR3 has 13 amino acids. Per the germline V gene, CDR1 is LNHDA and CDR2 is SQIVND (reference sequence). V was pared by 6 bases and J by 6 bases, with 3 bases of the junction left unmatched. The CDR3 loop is CASSGTGGVEQYF. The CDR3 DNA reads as TGTGCCAGTAGCGGGACAGGGGGCGTCGAGCAGTACTTC.

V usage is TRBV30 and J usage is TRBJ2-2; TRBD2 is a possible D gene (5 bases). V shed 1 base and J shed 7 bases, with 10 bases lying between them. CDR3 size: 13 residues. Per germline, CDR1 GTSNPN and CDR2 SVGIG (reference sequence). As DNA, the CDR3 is TGTGCCTGGAGTGCTACTAGTATCGGGGAGCTGTTTTTT. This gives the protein CAWSATSIGELFF.

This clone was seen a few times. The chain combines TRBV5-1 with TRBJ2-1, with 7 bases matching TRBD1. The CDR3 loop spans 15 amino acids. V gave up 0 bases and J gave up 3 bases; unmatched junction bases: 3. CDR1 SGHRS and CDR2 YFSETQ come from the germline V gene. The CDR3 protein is CASSLGQGYYNEQFF. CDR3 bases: TGCGCCAGCAGCTTGGGACAGGGCTACTACAATGAGCAGTTCTTC.

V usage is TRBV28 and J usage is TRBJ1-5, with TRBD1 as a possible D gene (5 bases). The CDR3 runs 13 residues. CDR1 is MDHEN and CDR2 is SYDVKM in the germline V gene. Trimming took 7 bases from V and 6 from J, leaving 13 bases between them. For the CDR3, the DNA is TGTGCCAGCATCACCCCGGGGGTTCAGCCCCAGCATTTT. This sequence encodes CASITPGVQPQHF.

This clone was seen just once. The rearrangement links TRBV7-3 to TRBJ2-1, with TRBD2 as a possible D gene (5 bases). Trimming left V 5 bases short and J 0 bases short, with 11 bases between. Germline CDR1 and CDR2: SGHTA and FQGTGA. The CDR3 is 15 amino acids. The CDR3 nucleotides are TGTGCCAGCAGCGGTAGCGCTTCCTCCTACAATGAGCAGTTCTTC. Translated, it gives CASSGSASSYNEQFF.

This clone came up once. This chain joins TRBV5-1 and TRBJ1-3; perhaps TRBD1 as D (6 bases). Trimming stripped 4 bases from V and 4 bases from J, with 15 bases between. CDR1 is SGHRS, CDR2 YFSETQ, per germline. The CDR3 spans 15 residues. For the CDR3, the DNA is TGCGCCAGCAGCCCCTTACAGGGCCCCGGAAACACCATATATTTT. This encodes CASSPLQGPGNTIYF. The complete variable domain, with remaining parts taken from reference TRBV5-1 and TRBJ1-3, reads KAGVTQTPRYLIKTRGQQVTLSCSPISGHRSVSWYQQTPGQGLQFLFEYFSETQRNKGNFPGRFSGRQFSNSRSEMNVSTLELGDSALYLCASSPLQGPGNTIYFGEGSWLTVV.

The chain's CDR3 is CASSRTGRATNEKLFF. DNA of the CDR3: TGTGCCAGCAGTCGAACCGGCAGGGCCACTAATGAAAAACTGTTTTTT. The chain joins TRBV28 to TRBJ1-4; tentative D call: TRBD1 (5 bases). This CDR3 is 16 amino acids long. Germline V CDR1 and CDR2: MDHEN, SYDVKM. V gave up 5 bases and J gave up 2 bases, with 15 bases separating them.

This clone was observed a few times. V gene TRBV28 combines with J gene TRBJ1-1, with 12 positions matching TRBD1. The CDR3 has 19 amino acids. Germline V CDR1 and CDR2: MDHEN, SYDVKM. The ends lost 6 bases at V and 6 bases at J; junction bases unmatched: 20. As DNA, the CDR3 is TGTGCCAGCAGGTCTACTTCCGGGACAGGGGGCCCTTCCCTTCCTGAAGCTTTCTTT. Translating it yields CASRSTSGTGGPSLPEAFF.

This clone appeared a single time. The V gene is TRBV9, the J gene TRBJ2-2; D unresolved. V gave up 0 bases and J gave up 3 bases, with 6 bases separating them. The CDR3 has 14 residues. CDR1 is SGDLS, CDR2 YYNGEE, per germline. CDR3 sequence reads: CASSVGGYTGELFF. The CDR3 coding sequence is TGTGCCAGCAGCGTAGGAGGCTACACCGGGGAGCTGTTTTTT.

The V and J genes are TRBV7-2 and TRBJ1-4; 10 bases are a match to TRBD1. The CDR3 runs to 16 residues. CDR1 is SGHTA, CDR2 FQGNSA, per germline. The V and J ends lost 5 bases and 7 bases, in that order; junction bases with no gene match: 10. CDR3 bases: TGTGCCAGCAGCCTCCAACACGGGACAGGGGTTGAAAAACTGTTTTTT. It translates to CASSLQHGTGVEKLFF.

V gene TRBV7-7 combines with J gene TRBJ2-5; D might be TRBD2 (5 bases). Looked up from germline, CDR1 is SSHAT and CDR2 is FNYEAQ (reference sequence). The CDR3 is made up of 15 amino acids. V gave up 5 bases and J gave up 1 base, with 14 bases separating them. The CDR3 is CASSPQPGFQETQYF. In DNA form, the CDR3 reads TGTGCCAGCAGCCCGCAACCGGGATTCCAAGAGACCCAGTACTTC. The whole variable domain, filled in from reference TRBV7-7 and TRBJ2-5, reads GAGVSQSPRYKVTKRGQDVTLRCDPISSHATLYWYQQALGQGPEFLTYFNYEAQPDKSGLPSDRFSAERPEGSISTLTIQRTEQRDSAMYRCASSPQPGFQETQYFGPGTRLLVL.

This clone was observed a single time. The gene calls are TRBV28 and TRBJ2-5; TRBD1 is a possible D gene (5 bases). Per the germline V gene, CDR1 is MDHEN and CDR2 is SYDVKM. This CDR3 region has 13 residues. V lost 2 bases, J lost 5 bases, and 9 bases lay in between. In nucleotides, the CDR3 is TGTGCCAGCAGTTTACCAGGGTTGGAGACCCAGTACTTC. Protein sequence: CASSLPGLETQYF.

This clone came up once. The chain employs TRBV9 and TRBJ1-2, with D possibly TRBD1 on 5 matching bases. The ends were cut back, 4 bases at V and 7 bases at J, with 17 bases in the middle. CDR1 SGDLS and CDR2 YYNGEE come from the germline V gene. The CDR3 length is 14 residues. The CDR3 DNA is TGTGCCAGCAGCTTTACCCAGGGAATCTCTGGCTACACCTTC. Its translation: CASSFTQGISGYTF.

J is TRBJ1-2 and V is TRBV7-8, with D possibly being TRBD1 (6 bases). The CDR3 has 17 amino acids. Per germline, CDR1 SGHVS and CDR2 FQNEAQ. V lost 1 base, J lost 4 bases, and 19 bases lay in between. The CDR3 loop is CASSLVRPGQRSYGYTF. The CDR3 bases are TGTGCCAGCAGCTTAGTGCGACCGGGACAAAGAAGCTATGGCTACACCTTC.

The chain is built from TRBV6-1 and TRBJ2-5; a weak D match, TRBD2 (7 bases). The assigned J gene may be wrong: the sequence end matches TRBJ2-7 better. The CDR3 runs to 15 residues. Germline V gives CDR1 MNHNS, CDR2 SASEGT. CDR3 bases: TGTGCCAGCAGACACCCTGCGGGGGCCACGGACGAGCAGTACTTC. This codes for CASRHPAGATDEQYF.

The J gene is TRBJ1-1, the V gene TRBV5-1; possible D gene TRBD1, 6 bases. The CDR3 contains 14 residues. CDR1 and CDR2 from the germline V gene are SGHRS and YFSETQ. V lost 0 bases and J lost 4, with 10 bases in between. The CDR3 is CASSLDGRGTEAFF. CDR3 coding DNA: TGCGCCAGCAGCTTGGACGGCAGGGGCACTGAAGCTTTCTTT.

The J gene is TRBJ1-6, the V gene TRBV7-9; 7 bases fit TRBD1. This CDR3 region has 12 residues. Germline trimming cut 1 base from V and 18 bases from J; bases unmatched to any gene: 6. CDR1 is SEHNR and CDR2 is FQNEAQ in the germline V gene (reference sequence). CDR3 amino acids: CASSLGGTDRHF. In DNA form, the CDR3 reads TGTGCCAGCAGCTTAGGCGGGACAGACCGCCACTTT.

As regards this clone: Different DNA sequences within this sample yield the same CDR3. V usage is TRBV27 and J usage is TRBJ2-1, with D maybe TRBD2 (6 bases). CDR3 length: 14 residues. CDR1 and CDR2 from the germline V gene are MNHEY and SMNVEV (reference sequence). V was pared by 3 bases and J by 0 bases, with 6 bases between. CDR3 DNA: TGTGCCAGCAGTTTGGGGGGCTCCTACAATGAGCAGTTCTTC. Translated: CASSLGGSYNEQFF.